This entry lists 24 T cell receptor beta chains sequenced from one sample in a study of cytomegalovirus exposure and HLA in healthy donors. Profiled with immunoSEQ multiplex PCR; TCRdb holds only in-frame clones, not every one. The sample carries approximately 210,000 clones, 86% recorded once. Sequencing input: PBMCs. The source is a woman between 18 and 29 years old in good health and CMV-seronegative.

V gene TRBV27 combines with J gene TRBJ2-1, with 8 bases lining up with TRBD2. The CDR3 has 14 residues. The V gene end was trimmed by 6 bases and the J gene end by 7 bases; junction bases not matched to a gene: 8. The germline V gene has CDR1 MNHEY and CDR2 SMNVEV (reference sequence). The CDR3 nucleotides read TGTGCCAGCAGCTGGGGGACTAGGCGGAATGAGCAGTTCTTC. Translating it yields CASSWGTRRNEQFF.

The rearrangement links TRBV28 to TRBJ1-4; 10 bases line up with TRBD1. CDR1 is MDHEN, CDR2 SYDVKM, per germline. The CDR3 has 15 amino acids. Trimming cost V 4 bases and J 7 bases; bases outside gene matches: 6. The CDR3 region has the DNA TGTGCCAGCAGTTCTCCGGGACAGGGGAGTGAAAAACTGTTTTTT. It codes for CASSSPGQGSEKLFF.

The chain joins TRBV27 to TRBJ1-1; 9 positions agree with TRBD1. The junction had 12 bases not matched to a gene; V was cut back by 8 bases and J by 5 bases. Germline V gene data show CDR1 as MNHEY and CDR2 as SMNVEV (reference sequence). CDR3 length equals 15 residues. In nucleotides, the CDR3 is TGTGCCAGCCGTAGATCCGGGACAGGGATGACTGAAGCTTTCTTT. It specifies CASRRSGTGMTEAFF.

The V and J genes are TRBV4-2 and TRBJ2-3; TRBD2 aligns across 9 bases. The V gene's germline CDR1 is LGHNA and CDR2 YNFKEQ. The CDR3 has 14 residues. Losses at the gene ends were 1 base for V and 5 bases for J; bases not matched to a gene: 1. The CDR3 coding sequence is TGTGCCAGCAGCCAAGCGACTAGCGGAGATACGCAGTATTTT. Translated, it gives CASSQATSGDTQYF.

The chain joins TRBV9 to TRBJ1-1, with D possibly being TRBD1 (6 bases). CDR1 is SGDLS and CDR2 is YYNGEE in the germline V gene. Between the trimmed V and J ends, which lost 4 bases and 4 bases, there was a span of 14 bases. This CDR3 has 14 residues. The CDR3 sequence: CASSLTGSGTEAFF. The CDR3, as DNA: TGTGCCAGCAGCCTCACAGGGAGCGGCACTGAAGCTTTCTTT.

For this clone: The same CDR3 also results from other DNA sequences found in this sample. The V call is TRBV2, the J call TRBJ2-3, with 12 bases aligning to TRBD2. With V trimmed by 6 bases and J by 6 bases, 4 bases remained unmatched. The CDR3 totals 14 residues. Germline lookup yields CDR1 SNHLY and CDR2 FYNNEI. The CDR3 is CASRLAGGTDTQYF. CDR3 DNA sequence: TGTGCCAGCAGACTAGCGGGAGGAACTGATACGCAGTATTTT.

The rearrangement uses TRBV19 and TRBJ1-5; 10 bases fit TRBD1. This CDR3 region has 14 residues. From germline, CDR1 is LNHDA and CDR2 SQIVND (reference sequence). After removal of 6 bases from V and 6 bases from J, the junction contained 5 bases not matched to a gene. CDR3 nucleotides: TGTGCCAGTAGGACGGACAGGGGGGGTCAGCCCCAGCATTTT. This codes for CASRTDRGGQPQHF.

V gene TRBV9 combines with J gene TRBJ2-1; 11 nucleotides agree with TRBD2. From germline, CDR1 is SGDLS and CDR2 YYNGEE. With V trimmed by 0 bases and J by 6 bases, 2 bases remained unmatched. The CDR3 loop spans 15 amino acids. The DNA for the CDR3 is TGTGCCAGCAGCGTAGCTAGCGGGGGGACCAATGAGCAGTTCTTC. It encodes CASSVASGGTNEQFF. The full variable domain, completed using reference TRBV9 and TRBJ2-1, is DSGVTQTPKHLITATGQRVTLRCSPRSGDLSVYWYQQSLDQGLQFLIQYYNGEERAKGNILERFSAQQFPDLHSELNLSSLELGDSALYFCASSVASGGTNEQFFGPGTRLTVL.

The J gene is TRBJ1-2, the V gene TRBV5-8, with 9 bases aligning to TRBD1. The CDR3 is 14 residues long. Per the germline V gene, CDR1 is SGHTS and CDR2 is YDEGEE. V was clipped by 4 bases and J by 7 bases; unmatched bases: 8. The CDR3 bases are TGTGCCAGCAGCCCGCTTGTGGACAGGGGTGGCTACACCTTC. It specifies CASSPLVDRGGYTF.

V is TRBV7-6 and J is TRBJ1-5, with 8 positions matching TRBD1. The CDR3 length is 19 residues. After removal of 1 base from V and 4 bases from J, the junction contained 15 bases not matched to a gene. The V gene's germline CDR1 is SGHVS and CDR2 FNYEAQ. The CDR3 nucleotides are TGTGCCAGCAGCTTAGTGCCCCCTGCTAGGACAGGGATGAATCAGCCCCAGCATTTT. Translating it yields CASSLVPPARTGMNQPQHF.

With respect to this clone: Other nucleotide sequences in the sample specify the same CDR3. The chain recombines TRBV4-1 with TRBJ2-5, with D unclear. V gave up 3 bases and J gave up 3 bases, with 8 bases separating them. Germline assignment: CDR1 MGHRA and CDR2 YSYEKL. CDR3 size: 13 residues. The CDR3 DNA follows: TGCGCCAGCAGCCAGGGCACAGAAGAGACCCAGTACTTC. This codes for CASSQGTEETQYF.

The J gene is TRBJ2-1, the V gene TRBV5-4; weak D call: TRBD2 (6 bases). The CDR3 covers 16 residues. Trimming removed 2 bases from V and 3 bases from J, with 15 bases in between. Germline lookup yields CDR1 SGHNT and CDR2 YYREEE (reference sequence). The CDR3 DNA reads TGTGCCAGCAGCTTCAGAACGGGGGAGCTCTACAATGAGCAGTTCTTC. This sequence encodes CASSFRTGELYNEQFF.

This clone was seen a handful of times. The chain has TRBV5-1 and TRBJ1-1, with a weak D call TRBD1 (6 bases). This CDR3 has 15 amino acids. Looked up from germline, CDR1 is SGHRS and CDR2 is YFSETQ. V lost 1 base and J lost 0, with 10 bases in between. For the CDR3, the DNA is TGCGCCAGCAGCTTGTCGGGGGGCCTGAACACTGAAGCTTTCTTT. Translation gives CASSLSGGLNTEAFF.

The CDR3 protein is CASSLTGTASDNEQFF. DNA for the CDR3: TGTGCCAGCAGCCTGACAGGTACGGCTTCGGACAATGAGCAGTTCTTC. The J gene is TRBJ2-1, the V gene TRBV27; D is possibly TRBD1 (6 bases). Germline V gives CDR1 MNHEY, CDR2 SMNVEV (reference sequence). Trimming removed 6 bases at V and 5 bases at J, with 20 bases between. This CDR3 is 16 amino acids long.

The chain links TRBV7-9 to TRBJ2-1; 8 nucleotides agree with TRBD2. The length of the CDR3 is 13 residues. With 9 bases clipped from V and 9 bases from J, the junction kept 10 bases outside the gene matches. CDR1 is SEHNR, CDR2 FQNEAQ, per germline (reference sequence). Here the CDR3 reads CAREELADGEQFF. Here the CDR3 DNA reads TGTGCCAGAGAGGAACTAGCGGATGGTGAGCAGTTCTTC.

The rearrangement links TRBV2 to TRBJ1-5; 7 nucleotides align to TRBD1. In germline, CDR1 is SNHLY, CDR2 FYNNEI. This CDR3 region has 16 residues. Germline trimming cut 2 bases from V and 3 bases from J; bases unmatched to any gene: 7. For the CDR3, the DNA is TGTGCCAGCAGTGAATGGGCAGGGGGATTCAATCAGCCCCAGCATTTT. This codes for CASSEWAGGFNQPQHF.

CDR3 residues: CASSFRQGVDYGYTF. The DNA for the CDR3 is TGTGCCAGCAGCTTCCGACAGGGGGTAGACTATGGCTACACCTTC. The genes are TRBV14 and TRBJ1-2; 9 bases fit TRBD1. Germline V gene lookup returns CDR1 SGHDN and CDR2 FVKESK. After removal of 5 bases from V and 3 bases from J, the junction contained 7 bases not matched to a gene. This CDR3 is built from 15 residues.

The chain has TRBV29-1 and TRBJ2-2; 7 nucleotides line up with TRBD1. From germline, CDR1 is SQVTM and CDR2 ANQGSEA. CDR3 length: 15 residues. V shed 5 bases and J 2 bases; nucleotides not matched to a gene: 8. CDR3 nucleotides: TGCAGCGTTCCGAGGGGGCAGACAAACACCGGGGAGCTGTTTTTT. Translation: CSVPRGQTNTGELFF.

The chain is built from TRBV11-3 and TRBJ2-7; 7 bases fit TRBD1. Trimming removed 5 bases from V and 0 bases from J; junction bases left unmatched: 4. The CDR3 covers 14 residues. CDR1 is SGHNT and CDR2 is YENEEA in the germline V gene. CDR3 nucleotide sequence: TGTGCCAGCAGCCTGACAGGGTTCTCCTACGAGCAGTACTTC. This gives the protein CASSLTGFSYEQYF.

V gene TRBV29-1 combines with J gene TRBJ2-7; TRBD2 might be the D (7 bases). The CDR3 loop spans 12 amino acids. From germline, CDR1 is SQVTM and CDR2 ANQGSEA. V lost 4 bases, J lost 4 bases, and 11 bases lay in between. The CDR3 here is CSVGGGTYEQYF. CDR3 nucleotide sequence: TGCAGCGTTGGGGGGGGGACATACGAGCAGTACTTC.

V usage is TRBV7-3 and J usage is TRBJ1-3; TRBD1 might be the D (6 bases). The V end was cut by 1 base, the J end by 10 bases, with 17 bases between. CDR1 is SGHTA and CDR2 is FQGTGA in the germline V gene. This CDR3 is 15 amino acids long. This chain's CDR3 is CASSLIDEGDMTIYF. DNA of the CDR3: TGTGCCAGCAGCTTAATTGACGAGGGGGATATGACCATATATTTT.

The rearrangement joins TRBV6-5 to TRBJ2-1; 7 nucleotides match TRBD1. The CDR3 totals 15 residues. CDR1 MNHEY and CDR2 SVGAGI come from the germline V gene. V shed 0 bases and J 3 bases; nucleotides not matched to a gene: 2. The CDR3 region is CASSYSGGYYNEQFF. The CDR3 DNA reads as TGTGCCAGCAGTTACTCAGGGGGCTACTACAATGAGCAGTTCTTC.

The rearrangement links TRBV28 to TRBJ1-2; D unclear. V was cut by 3 bases and J by 8 bases, with 7 bases left in between. The germline V gene has CDR1 MDHEN and CDR2 SYDVKM. The CDR3 runs 11 residues. The CDR3 DNA is TGTGCCAGCAGTTTTGAGTACGGCTACACCTTC. Its translation is CASSFEYGYTF.

The V call is TRBV5-1, the J call TRBJ2-5, with TRBD1 as a possible D gene (6 bases). CDR3 length: 16 residues. Germline V gives CDR1 SGHRS, CDR2 YFSETQ. V was clipped by 0 bases and J by 1 base, with 13 bases between them. The CDR3 reads CASSLEGVQIQETQYF. The DNA for the CDR3 is TGCGCCAGCAGCTTGGAGGGGGTCCAAATCCAAGAGACCCAGTACTTC. The variable domain in full, with the rest retrieved from reference TRBV5-1 and TRBJ2-5, is KAGVTQTPRYLIKTRGQQVTLSCSPISGHRSVSWYQQTPGQGLQFLFEYFSETQRNKGNFPGRFSGRQFSNSRSEMNVSTLELGDSALYLCASSLEGVQIQETQYFGPGTRLLVL.